These 17 T cell receptor beta chains came from one sample sequenced in a study of T cell responses to AZD1222 COVID-19 vaccine. Some clones are missing from TCRdb's copy, which holds only in-frame ones; the method was immunoSEQ multiplex PCR. The sample includes under 70,000 clones, around 84% of them seen just once. The sample was peripheral blood, taken on day 0 of AZD1222 vaccination. Receptors were obtained from an adult in good health.

This clone was detected a few times. The J gene is TRBJ1-2, the V gene TRBV10-3, with unresolved D. V was clipped by 2 bases and J by 3 bases, with 13 bases between them. Per the germline V gene, CDR1 is ENHRY and CDR2 is SYGVKD. There are 15 residues in the CDR3. CDR3 nucleotides: TGTGCCATCAGTGAGAGTGGCAAAAACTACTATGGCTACACCTTC. It translates to CAISESGKNYYGYTF.

The chain recombines TRBV6-4 with TRBJ2-1, with 7 bases fitting TRBD1. In germline, CDR1 is MRHNA, CDR2 SNTAGT. Unmatched junction bases numbered 11, after V lost 3 bases and J lost 6 bases. This CDR3 is built from 16 residues. The CDR3 reads CASSERQGMGFNEQFF. The CDR3 nucleotides are TGTGCCAGCAGTGAAAGACAGGGAATGGGCTTCAATGAGCAGTTCTTC.

The rearrangement uses TRBV14 and TRBJ1-5, with a weak D call TRBD1 (5 bases). This CDR3 spans 13 amino acids. The ends were cut back, 2 bases at V and 9 bases at J, with 11 bases in the middle. Germline CDR1 reads SGHDN; CDR2 reads FVKESK. CDR3 sequence reads: CASSQNWGSPQHF. CDR3 DNA sequence: TGTGCCAGCAGCCAAAACTGGGGGTCGCCCCAGCATTTT.

This chain joins TRBV6-4 and TRBJ1-1; D is ambiguous. The CDR3 has 13 amino acids. V was pared by 2 bases and J by 1 base, with 5 bases between. Germline-derived CDR1 and CDR2 are MRHNA and SNTAGT. The CDR3 here is CASSDGENTEAFF. The CDR3 DNA reads TGTGCCAGCAGTGACGGGGAGAACACTGAAGCTTTCTTT.

The gene calls are TRBV18 and TRBJ2-2; the D gene is possibly TRBD2 (5 bases). This CDR3 is built from 14 residues. V lost 4 bases and J lost 3, with 9 bases in between. Per germline, CDR1 KGHSH and CDR2 LQKENI. The CDR3 protein is CASSQTRDTGELFF. DNA for the CDR3: TGTGCCAGCTCACAAACTAGGGACACCGGGGAGCTGTTTTTT. Together with reference TRBV18 and TRBJ2-2, the CDR3 gives the full variable domain: NAGVMQNPRHLVRRRGQEARLRCSPMKGHSHVYWYRQLPEEGLKFMVYLQKENIIDESGMPKERFSAEFPKEGPSILRIQQVVRGDSAAYFCASSQTRDTGELFFGEGSRLTVL.

The V gene is TRBV19, the J gene TRBJ2-7, with unresolved D. The CDR3 is 11 amino acids. Trimming took 3 bases from V and 5 from J, leaving 5 bases between them. Germline V gene lookup returns CDR1 LNHDA and CDR2 SQIVND (reference sequence). The CDR3 nucleotides read TGTGCCAGTAGTATGACGGACGAGCAGTACTTC. Encoded protein: CASSMTDEQYF.

The genes are TRBV5-4 and TRBJ1-1; no clear D. V was trimmed by 4 bases and J by 1 base, leaving 26 bases between them. The CDR3 is made up of 19 amino acids. CDR1 and CDR2 (germline): SGHNT, YYREEE (reference sequence). CDR3 sequence (DNA): TGTGCCAGCAGCCTCGTTCCAGCCTGGGTCGAAGGTGAGAACACTGAAGCTTTCTTT. This gives the protein CASSLVPAWVEGENTEAFF.

The genes are TRBV4-2 and TRBJ1-4; D remains ambiguous. Germline lookup yields CDR1 LGHNA and CDR2 YNFKEQ. This CDR3 has 15 amino acids. Trimming pared 0 bases from V and 8 bases from J, leaving 13 bases between. Here the CDR3 DNA reads TGTGCCAGCAGCCAAGAAGGCGGGGTGAGGGAAAAACTGTTTTTT. This sequence encodes CASSQEGGVREKLFF.

CDR3 bases: TGTGCCACCAGTGACCCCGCAACTAATGAAAAACTGTTTTTT. This sequence encodes CATSDPATNEKLFF. This chain links TRBV24-1 with TRBJ1-4, with D uncertain. The CDR3 totals 14 residues. Germline V gives CDR1 KGHDR, CDR2 SFDVKD. V was shortened by 4 bases and J by 0 bases, with 5 bases between the two germline ends.

In DNA form, the CDR3 reads TGCAGTGCTAAGGCAGGGAGTGGCTACACCTTC. The encoded protein is CSAKAGSGYTF. The chain couples TRBV20-1 to TRBJ1-2; D might be TRBD1 (5 bases). The CDR3 extends over 11 amino acids. V lost 4 bases and J lost 7, with 10 bases in between. Germline V lookup: CDR1 DFQATT, CDR2 SNEGSKA (reference sequence).

The V gene is TRBV19, the J gene TRBJ1-1; D uncertain. With 2 bases removed from V and 1 base from J, the gap between germline ends came to 2 bases. This CDR3 contains 12 residues. Per the germline V gene, CDR1 is LNHDA and CDR2 is SQIVND (reference sequence). This chain's CDR3 is CASSIRNTEAFF. The DNA for the CDR3 is TGTGCCAGTAGTATAAGGAACACTGAAGCTTTCTTT.

V is TRBV6-1 and J is TRBJ2-7; weak D call: TRBD2 (6 bases). The V gene lost 2 bases and the J gene lost 6 bases, with 14 bases spanning the gap. Germline V lookup: CDR1 MNHNS, CDR2 SASEGT. This CDR3 is built from 14 residues. The CDR3 sequence is CASSEWRLVGEQYF. Here the CDR3 DNA reads TGTGCCAGCAGTGAATGGAGACTAGTTGGCGAGCAGTACTTC.

This clone is a singleton in its sample. The rearrangement links TRBV7-2 to TRBJ1-2, with D uncertain. The CDR3 spans 12 residues. V was shortened by 1 base and J by 5 bases, with 5 bases between the two germline ends. Germline loops: CDR1 SGHTA, CDR2 FQGNSA. DNA for the CDR3: TGTGCCAGCAGCTTAGGGGCTTATGGCTACACCTTC. It yields the protein CASSLGAYGYTF. The whole variable domain, filled in from reference TRBV7-2 and TRBJ1-2, reads GAGVSQSPSNKVTEKGKDVELRCDPISGHTALYWYRQSLGQGLEFLIYFQGNSAPDKSGLPSDRFSAERTGGSVSTLTIQRTQQEDSAVYLCASSLGAYGYTFGSGTRLTVV.

The V gene is TRBV11-3, the J gene TRBJ2-7; 8 positions agree with TRBD1. This CDR3 is built from 15 residues. Looked up from germline, CDR1 is SGHNT and CDR2 is YENEEA. J was trimmed by 1 base and V by 3 bases; bases with no gene match: 5. Here the CDR3 DNA reads TGTGCCAGCAGCTTGAGACAGGGGATATCCTACGAGCAGTACTTC. This encodes CASSLRQGISYEQYF.

V gene TRBV7-8 combines with J gene TRBJ2-7, with a tentative D call TRBD1 (6 bases). V lost 3 bases and J lost 3, with 15 bases in between. CDR1 and CDR2 (germline): SGHVS, FQNEAQ. The CDR3 consists of 15 residues. This CDR3 is CASSFPSGVDYEQYF. The CDR3 DNA reads TGTGCCAGCAGCTTTCCTTCAGGGGTAGACTACGAGCAGTACTTC.

This clone was counted once. This chain uses TRBV5-6 with TRBJ1-5; D is undetermined. Germline values: CDR1 SGHDT, CDR2 YYEEEE. V was trimmed by 4 bases and J by 1 base, leaving 9 bases between them. CDR3 size: 14 residues. The CDR3 DNA sequence: TGTGCCAGCAGCCTGGTTGGAAGCAATCAGCCCCAGCATTTT. Translation gives CASSLVGSNQPQHF. Filled out from reference TRBV5-6 and TRBJ1-5, the complete variable domain reads DAGVTQSPTHLIKTRGQQVTLRCSPKSGHDTVSWYQQALGQGPQFIFQYYEEEERQRGNFPDRFSGHQFPNYSSELNVNALLLGDSALYLCASSLVGSNQPQHFGDGTRLSIL.

The J gene is TRBJ2-1, the V gene TRBV6-2 or TRBV6-3; the D is unclear. CDR1 and CDR2 (germline): MNHEY, SVGEGT. Trimming pared 0 bases from V and 2 bases from J, leaving 11 bases between. This CDR3 has 16 residues. The CDR3 DNA is TGTGCCAGCAGTTACTCGATAGAATACACCTACAATGAGCAGTTCTTC. It specifies CASSYSIEYTYNEQFF.